These T cell receptor beta chains were read from a single sample in a study of blood T cell repertoires in COVID-19. The table came from immunoSEQ multiplex PCR; TCRdb's copy has only in-frame clones and leaves some out. The sample shows under 200,000 clones, 82% of them seen only once. Sequenced: peripheral blood. The receptors derive from a woman aged 55-70 years with COVID-19, enrolled during active disease. The CDR3 runs from the conserved cysteine through the conserved F or W. Each record gives: D gene, V gene, clone size, J gene, CDR3 protein, CDR3 DNA. D genes are given only for firm matches. Size is stated for part of the rows, as once, few or many counts, or as a class when the clone is expanded.

-	TRBV6-2/TRBV6-3	-	TRBJ1-2	CASSWTRSYGYTF	TGTGCCAGCAGTTGGACTCGGTCCTATGGCTACACCTTC
TRBD1	TRBV12-3/TRBV12-4	-	TRBJ1-4	CASSQNPRQGLFF	TGTGCCAGCAGTCAAAACCCACGACAGGGGTTGTTTTTT
TRBD1	TRBV5-5	-	TRBJ2-5	CASSSPGQGAQETQYF	TGTGCCAGCAGCTCACCGGGACAGGGGGCCCAAGAGACCCAGTACTTC
-	TRBV7-2	-	TRBJ2-7	CASSLGSGSYEQYF	TGTGCCAGCAGCTTAGGGTCGGGATCCTACGAGCAGTACTTC
-	TRBV11-2	once	TRBJ2-7	CASSVYRDYEQYF	TGTGCCAGCAGCGTGTACCGGGACTACGAGCAGTACTTC
-	TRBV28	-	TRBJ1-1	CASSRSGGRNTEAFF	TGTGCCAGCAGTCGGTCCGGCGGTAGGAACACTGAAGCTTTCTTT
-	TRBV7-2	-	TRBJ2-3	CASSLYRDLGTDTQYF	TGTGCCAGCAGCTTGTACAGGGATCTGGGCACAGATACGCAGTATTTT
-	TRBV5-6	-	TRBJ2-3	CASSLVVERKDTQYF	TGTGCCAGCAGCTTGGTGGTAGAAAGAAAAGATACGCAGTATTTT
-	TRBV7-2	many	TRBJ2-1	CASSPLWGDGNEQFF	TGTGCCAGCAGCCCTCTCTGGGGGGATGGCAATGAGCAGTTCTTC
-	TRBV9	-	TRBJ2-7	CASSVDELAVGEQYF	TGTGCCAGCAGCGTGGACGAGTTAGCGGTGGGCGAGCAGTACTTC
-	TRBV7-2	-	TRBJ2-5	CASSLGSGSNIETQYF	TGTGCCAGCAGCTTAGGCTCCGGGAGTAATATAGAGACCCAGTACTTC